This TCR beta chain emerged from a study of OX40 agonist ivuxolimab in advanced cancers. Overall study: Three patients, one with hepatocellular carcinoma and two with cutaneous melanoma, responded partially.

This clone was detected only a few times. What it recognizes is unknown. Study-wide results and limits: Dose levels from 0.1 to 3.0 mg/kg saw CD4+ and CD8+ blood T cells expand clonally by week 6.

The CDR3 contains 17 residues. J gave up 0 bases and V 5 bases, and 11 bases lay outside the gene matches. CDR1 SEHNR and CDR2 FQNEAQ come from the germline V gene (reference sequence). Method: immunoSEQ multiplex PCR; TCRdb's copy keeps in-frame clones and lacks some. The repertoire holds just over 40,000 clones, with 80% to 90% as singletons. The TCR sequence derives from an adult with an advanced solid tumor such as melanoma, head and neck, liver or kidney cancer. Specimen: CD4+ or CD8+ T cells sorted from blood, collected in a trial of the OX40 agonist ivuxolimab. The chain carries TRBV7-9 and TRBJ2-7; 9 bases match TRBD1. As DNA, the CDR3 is TGTGCCAGCAGCGGGACAGGGCGCCCTCCATTCTCCTACGAGCAGTACTTC. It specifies CASSGTGRPPFSYEQYF.